Below, 12 T cell receptor beta chains from the same sample are listed, as sequenced in a study of T-cell memory formation after mild COVID-19. TCRdb re-called the 5' RACE reads with MiXCR, one entry per CDR3 protein. The repertoire holds about 610,000 distinct CDR3 sequences, with 15% to 20% as singletons. The sequenced sample consisted of PBMCs or a T cell subset sorted from them (not recorded which). The receptors shown here come from an adult woman who had mild COVID-19 (a few samples of this study predate the infection). Cell type and time point are not known.

In its sample, this clonotype was seen a few times. CDR3 in amino acids: CASSSRREGLRNEQFF. CDR3 nucleotide sequence: TGTGCCAGCAGCTCCCGCCGGGAGGGCCTTAGGAATGAGCAGTTCTTC. The chain combines TRBV7-9 with TRBJ2-1, with 8 bases matching TRBD2. The CDR3 is 16 amino acids. In germline, CDR1 is SEHNR, CDR2 FQNEAQ (reference sequence). The trim removed 4 bases at V and 7 bases at J, leaving 12 bases unmatched.

This clonotype has more than one count but fewer than ten. The V and J genes are TRBV11-2 and TRBJ2-7; D is ambiguous. The CDR3 is 13 amino acids. Germline CDR1 is SGHAT and CDR2 is FQNNGV. Between the trimmed V and J ends, which lost 5 bases and 4 bases, there was a span of 12 bases. This CDR3 is CASSVRRSYEQYF. The CDR3 region has the DNA TGTGCCAGCAGCGTCCGTCGCAGTTACGAGCAGTACTTC.

This clonotype was found a few times. V is TRBV5-1 and J is TRBJ2-1, with D perhaps matching TRBD1 (5 bases). From germline, CDR1 is SGHRS and CDR2 YFSETQ. V was shortened by 2 bases and J by 6 bases, with 12 bases between the two germline ends. This CDR3 comprises 14 residues. CDR3 protein: CASSFAARVNEQFF. Here the CDR3 DNA reads TGCGCCAGCAGCTTCGCGGCCAGGGTCAATGAGCAGTTCTTC.

This chain links TRBV7-6 with TRBJ2-1, with D tentatively TRBD2 (5 bases). This CDR3 is built from 15 residues. Germline V gene lookup returns CDR1 SGHVS and CDR2 FNYEAQ. Trimming cost V 0 bases and J 3 bases, with 9 bases left between them. The CDR3 loop is CASSLAADYYNEQFF. CDR3 DNA sequence: TGTGCCAGCAGCTTAGCGGCAGACTACTACAATGAGCAGTTCTTC.

The genes are TRBV10-3 and TRBJ1-3, with a tentative D call TRBD1 (6 bases). Germline V gives CDR1 ENHRY, CDR2 SYGVKD. With 3 bases removed from V and 0 bases from J, the gap between germline ends came to 12 bases. This CDR3 comprises 16 residues. CDR3 region: CAISDATGDSGNTIYF. The CDR3 DNA sequence: TGTGCCATCAGTGATGCGACAGGCGACTCTGGAAACACCATATATTTT.

The rearrangement links TRBV6-2 or TRBV6-3 to TRBJ2-5, with 10 bases fitting TRBD2. The CDR3 is 15 residues long. Germline V gives CDR1 MNHEY, CDR2 SVGEGT. Trimming removed 5 bases from V and 6 bases from J; junction bases left unmatched: 9. The CDR3 coding sequence is TGTGCCAGCAGTCTAGCTAGCGGGAGTTTGAAGACCCAGTACTTC. Amino acid sequence: CASSLASGSLKTQYF.

The table lists this clonotype with a few counts. V usage is TRBV2 and J usage is TRBJ2-7; 8 nucleotides match TRBD2. The CDR3 spans 14 residues. V was pared by 5 bases and J by 3 bases, with 6 bases of the junction left unmatched. The germline V gene has CDR1 SNHLY and CDR2 FYNNEI. The CDR3 DNA reads TGTGCCAGCAGTACGAGACTAGCGATCTACGAGCAGTACTTC. It encodes CASSTRLAIYEQYF.

This rearrangement joins TRBV4-1 to TRBJ1-1; a possible D gene is TRBD1 (5 bases). The CDR3 contains 15 residues. Per germline, CDR1 MGHRA and CDR2 YSYEKL. Trimming removed 0 bases at V and 2 bases at J, with 10 bases between. The CDR3 spells CASSQETVPNTEAFF. The CDR3 coding sequence is TGCGCCAGCAGCCAAGAGACAGTTCCAAACACTGAAGCTTTCTTT.

The chain joins TRBV2 to TRBJ2-3, with 8 bases aligning to TRBD1. V lost 5 bases and J lost 2; bases outside the gene matches: 3. CDR3 length: 14 amino acids. CDR1 SNHLY and CDR2 FYNNEI come from the germline V gene. The chain's CDR3 is CASSTQGATDTQYF. In DNA form, the CDR3 reads TGTGCCAGCAGTACCCAGGGGGCCACAGATACGCAGTATTTT.

This clonotype was detected only a few times. The J gene is TRBJ2-1, the V gene TRBV5-1, with D possibly called TRBD1 or TRBD2 (5 bases each). The V end was cut by 6 bases, the J end by 3 bases, with 13 bases between. The germline gives CDR1 SGHRS, CDR2 YFSETQ. CDR3 length: 14 residues. The CDR3 spells CASTPRAGYNEQFF. CDR3 nucleotide sequence: TGCGCCAGCACCCCCAGGGCGGGCTACAATGAGCAGTTCTTC.

Only a few counts were recorded for this clonotype. The chain employs TRBV5-1 and TRBJ2-1; TRBD2 matches at 12 bases. Unmatched junction bases numbered 5, after V lost 0 bases and J lost 1 base. The CDR3 consists of 18 residues. Germline-derived CDR1 and CDR2 are SGHRS and YFSETQ. The CDR3 sequence: CASSLVLAGGLSYNEQFF. CDR3 in DNA: TGCGCCAGCAGCTTGGTCCTAGCGGGGGGGCTGTCCTACAATGAGCAGTTCTTC.

This clonotype has only a few counts. The rearrangement uses TRBV6-5 and TRBJ2-1; 11 nucleotides agree with TRBD2. V lost 6 bases to trimming and J lost 3 bases; unmatched junction nucleotides: 1. CDR1 is MNHEY, CDR2 SVGAGI, per germline. The CDR3 consists of 14 residues. This chain's CDR3 is CASRGLADYNEQFF. The CDR3 nucleotides are TGTGCCAGCAGGGGACTAGCGGACTACAATGAGCAGTTCTTC.